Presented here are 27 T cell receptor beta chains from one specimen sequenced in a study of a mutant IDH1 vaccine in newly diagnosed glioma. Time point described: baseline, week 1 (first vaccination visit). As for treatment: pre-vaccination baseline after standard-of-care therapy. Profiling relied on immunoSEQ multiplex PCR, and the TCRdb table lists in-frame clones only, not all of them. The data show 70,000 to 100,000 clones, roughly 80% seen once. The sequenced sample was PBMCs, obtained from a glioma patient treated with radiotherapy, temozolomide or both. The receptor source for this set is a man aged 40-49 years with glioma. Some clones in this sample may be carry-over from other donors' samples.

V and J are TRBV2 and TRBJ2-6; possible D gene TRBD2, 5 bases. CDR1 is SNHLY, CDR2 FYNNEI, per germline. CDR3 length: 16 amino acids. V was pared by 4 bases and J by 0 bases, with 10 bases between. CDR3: CASSASGDSGANVLTF. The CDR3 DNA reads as TGTGCCAGCAGTGCCAGCGGTGACTCTGGGGCCAACGTCCTGACTTTC.

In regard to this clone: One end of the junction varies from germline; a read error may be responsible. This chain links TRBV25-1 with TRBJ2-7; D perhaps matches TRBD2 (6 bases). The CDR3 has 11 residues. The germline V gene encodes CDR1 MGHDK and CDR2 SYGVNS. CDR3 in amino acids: CASSEYGTLDF. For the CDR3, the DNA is TGTGCCAGCAGTGAATATGGGACTCTAGACTTC.

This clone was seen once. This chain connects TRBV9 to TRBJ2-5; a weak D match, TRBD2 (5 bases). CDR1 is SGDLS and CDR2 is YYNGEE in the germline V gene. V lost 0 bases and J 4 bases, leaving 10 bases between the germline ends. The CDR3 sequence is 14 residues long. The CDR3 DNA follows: TGTGCCAGCAGCGTAGCTAGCCAGTCAGAGACCCAGTACTTC. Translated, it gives CASSVASQSETQYF.

The CDR3 loop is CASSVLGTGEGNEQFF. The CDR3 bases are TGTGCCAGCAGTGTATTAGGGACAGGGGAGGGAAATGAGCAGTTCTTC. The J gene is TRBJ2-1, the V gene TRBV25-1; TRBD1 agrees at 10 bases. The germline V gene encodes CDR1 MGHDK and CDR2 SYGVNS. The V and J ends lost 4 bases and 7 bases, in that order; junction bases with no gene match: 10. The CDR3 contains 16 residues.

For the CDR3, the DNA is TGCGCCAGCAGCTGGCCCAGGGGCAACACCGGGGAGCTGTTTTTT. Its protein product is CASSWPRGNTGELFF. The chain couples TRBV5-1 to TRBJ2-2; D possibly corresponds to TRBD1 (6 bases). The CDR3 extends over 15 amino acids. The V end lost 3 bases, the J end lost 2 bases, and 11 bases lay between the germline ends. CDR1 and CDR2 (germline): SGHRS, YFSETQ. Supplemented by reference TRBV5-1 and TRBJ2-2, the full variable domain reads KAGVTQTPRYLIKTRGQQVTLSCSPISGHRSVSWYQQTPGQGLQFLFEYFSETQRNKGNFPGRFSGRQFSNSRSEMNVSTLELGDSALYLCASSWPRGNTGELFFGEGSRLTVL.

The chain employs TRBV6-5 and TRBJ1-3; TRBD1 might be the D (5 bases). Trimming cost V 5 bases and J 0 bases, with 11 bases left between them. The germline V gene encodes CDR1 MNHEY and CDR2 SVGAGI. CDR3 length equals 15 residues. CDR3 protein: CASSPGTTSGNTIYF. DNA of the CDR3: TGTGCCAGCAGTCCCGGGACGACCTCTGGAAACACCATATATTTT.

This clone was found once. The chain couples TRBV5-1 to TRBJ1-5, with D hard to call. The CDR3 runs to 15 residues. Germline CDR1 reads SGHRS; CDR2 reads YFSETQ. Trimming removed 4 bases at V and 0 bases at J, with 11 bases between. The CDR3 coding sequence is TGCGCCAGCAGCCAGGACGGAGATAGCAATCAGCCCCAGCATTTT. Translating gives CASSQDGDSNQPQHF.

CDR3 protein: CASRKDSLNEKLFF. CDR3 nucleotide sequence: TGTGCCAGTAGGAAGGACAGTCTTAATGAAAAACTGTTTTTT. The chain has TRBV19 and TRBJ1-4, with D maybe TRBD1 (6 bases). The germline V gene encodes CDR1 LNHDA and CDR2 SQIVND (reference sequence). CDR3 length: 14 residues. The V end was cut by 6 bases, the J end by 4 bases, with 12 bases between.

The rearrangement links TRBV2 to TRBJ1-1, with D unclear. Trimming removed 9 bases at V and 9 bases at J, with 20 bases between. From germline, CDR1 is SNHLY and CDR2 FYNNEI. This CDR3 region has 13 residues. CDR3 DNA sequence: TGTGCCAGTACGAACGAGGGCAGGTTTAAAGCTTTCTTT. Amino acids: CASTNEGRFKAFF.

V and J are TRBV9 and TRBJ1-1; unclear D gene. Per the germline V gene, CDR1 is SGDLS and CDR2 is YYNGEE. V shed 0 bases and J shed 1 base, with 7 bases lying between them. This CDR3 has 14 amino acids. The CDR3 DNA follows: TGTGCCAGCAGCGTAGGTGGTGCGAACACTGAAGCTTTCTTT. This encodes CASSVGGANTEAFF.

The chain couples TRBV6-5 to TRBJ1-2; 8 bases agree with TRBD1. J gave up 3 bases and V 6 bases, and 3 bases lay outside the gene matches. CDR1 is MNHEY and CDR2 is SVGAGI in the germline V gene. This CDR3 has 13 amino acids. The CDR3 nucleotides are TGTGCCAGCAGGGACAGGGACGACTATGGCTACACCTTC. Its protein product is CASRDRDDYGYTF.

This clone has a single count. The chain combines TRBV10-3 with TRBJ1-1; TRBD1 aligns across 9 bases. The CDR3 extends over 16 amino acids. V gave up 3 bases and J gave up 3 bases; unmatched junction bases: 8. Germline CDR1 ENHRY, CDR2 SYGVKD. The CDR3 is CAISDKLQGADTEAFF. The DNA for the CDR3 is TGTGCCATCAGTGACAAACTACAGGGGGCCGACACTGAAGCTTTCTTT.

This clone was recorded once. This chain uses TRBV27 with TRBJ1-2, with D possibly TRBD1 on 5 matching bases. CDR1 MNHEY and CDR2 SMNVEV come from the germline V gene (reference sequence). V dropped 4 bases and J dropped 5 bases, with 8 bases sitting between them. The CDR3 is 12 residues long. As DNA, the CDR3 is TGTGCCAGCAGTTCTGCAGGGTATGGCTACACCTTC. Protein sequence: CASSSAGYGYTF.

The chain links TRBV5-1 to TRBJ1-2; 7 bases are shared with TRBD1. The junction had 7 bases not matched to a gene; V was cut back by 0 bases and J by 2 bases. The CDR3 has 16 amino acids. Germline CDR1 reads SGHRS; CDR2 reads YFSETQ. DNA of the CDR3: TGCGCCAGCAGCTTGGGTTCGGGACAGCTAAACTATGGCTACACCTTC. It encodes CASSLGSGQLNYGYTF.

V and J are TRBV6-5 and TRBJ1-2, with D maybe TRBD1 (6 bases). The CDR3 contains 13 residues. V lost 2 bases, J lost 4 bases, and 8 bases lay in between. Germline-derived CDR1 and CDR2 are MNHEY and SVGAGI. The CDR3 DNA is TGTGCCAGCAGTTACAACAGGGTCTATGGCTACACCTTC. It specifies CASSYNRVYGYTF.

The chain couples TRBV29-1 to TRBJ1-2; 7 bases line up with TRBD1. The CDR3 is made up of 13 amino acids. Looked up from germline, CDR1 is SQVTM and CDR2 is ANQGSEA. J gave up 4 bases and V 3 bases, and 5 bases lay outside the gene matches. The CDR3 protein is CSVDQGGGYGYTF. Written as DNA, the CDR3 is TGCAGCGTTGATCAGGGGGGCGGCTATGGCTACACCTTC.

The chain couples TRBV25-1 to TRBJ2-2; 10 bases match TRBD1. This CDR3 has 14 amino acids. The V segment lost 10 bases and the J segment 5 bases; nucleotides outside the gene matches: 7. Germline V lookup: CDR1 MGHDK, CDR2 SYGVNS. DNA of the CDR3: TGTGCCACCAAGGGACAGGGGAAAACCGGGGAGCTGTTTTTT. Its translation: CATKGQGKTGELFF.

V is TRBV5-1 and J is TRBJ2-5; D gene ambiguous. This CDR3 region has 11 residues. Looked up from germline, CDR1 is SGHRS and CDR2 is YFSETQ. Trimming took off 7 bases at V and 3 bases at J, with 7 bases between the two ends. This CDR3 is CASRAEETQYF. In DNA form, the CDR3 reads TGCGCCAGCCGGGCCGAAGAGACCCAGTACTTC.

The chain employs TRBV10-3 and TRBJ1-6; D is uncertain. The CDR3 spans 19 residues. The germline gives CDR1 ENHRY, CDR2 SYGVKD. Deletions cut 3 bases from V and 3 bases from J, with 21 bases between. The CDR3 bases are TGTGCCATCAGTGACTCCTATCCGGGCAGGAACAACTATAATTCACCCCTCCACTTT. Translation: CAISDSYPGRNNYNSPLHF.

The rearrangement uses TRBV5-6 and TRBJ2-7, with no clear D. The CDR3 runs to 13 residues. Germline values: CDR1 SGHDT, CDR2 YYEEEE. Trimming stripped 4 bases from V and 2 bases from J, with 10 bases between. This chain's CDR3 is CASSVGFAYEQYF. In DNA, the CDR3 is TGTGCCAGCAGCGTCGGATTCGCCTACGAGCAGTACTTC. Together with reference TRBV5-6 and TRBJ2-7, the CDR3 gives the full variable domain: DAGVTQSPTHLIKTRGQQVTLRCSPKSGHDTVSWYQQALGQGPQFIFQYYEEEERQRGNFPDRFSGHQFPNYSSELNVNALLLGDSALYLCASSVGFAYEQYFGPGTRLTVT.

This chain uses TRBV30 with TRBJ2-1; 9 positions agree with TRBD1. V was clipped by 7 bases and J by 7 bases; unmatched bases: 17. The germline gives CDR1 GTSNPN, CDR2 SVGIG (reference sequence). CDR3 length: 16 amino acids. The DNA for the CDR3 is TGTGCCTCGAAATCCCCGGCGGGACAGGGTAAAAATGAGCAGTTCTTC. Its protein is CASKSPAGQGKNEQFF.

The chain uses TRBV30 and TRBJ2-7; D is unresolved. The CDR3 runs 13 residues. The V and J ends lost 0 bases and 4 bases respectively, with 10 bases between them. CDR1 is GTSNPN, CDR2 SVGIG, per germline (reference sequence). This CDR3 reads CAWSVGPQYEQYF. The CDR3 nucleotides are TGTGCCTGGAGTGTAGGCCCGCAATACGAGCAGTACTTC.

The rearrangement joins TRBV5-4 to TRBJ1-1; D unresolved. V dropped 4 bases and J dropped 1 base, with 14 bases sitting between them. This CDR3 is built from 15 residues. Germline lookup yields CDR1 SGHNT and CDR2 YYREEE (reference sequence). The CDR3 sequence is CASSPELQANTEAFF. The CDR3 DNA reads TGTGCCAGCAGCCCCGAATTGCAGGCGAACACTGAAGCTTTCTTT.

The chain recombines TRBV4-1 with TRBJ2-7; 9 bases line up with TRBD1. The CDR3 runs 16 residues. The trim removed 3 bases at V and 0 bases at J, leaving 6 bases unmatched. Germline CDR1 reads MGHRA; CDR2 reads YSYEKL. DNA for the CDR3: TGCGCCAGCAGCCAGGATGGGGACAGGGTCTCCTACGAGCAGTACTTC. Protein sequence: CASSQDGDRVSYEQYF.

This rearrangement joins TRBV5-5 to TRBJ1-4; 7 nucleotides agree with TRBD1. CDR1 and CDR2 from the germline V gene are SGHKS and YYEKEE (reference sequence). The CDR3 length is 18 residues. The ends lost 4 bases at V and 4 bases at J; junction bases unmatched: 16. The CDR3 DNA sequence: TGTGCCAGCAGCCCTGTGACTGTGGATTCAGGGGGTAATGAAAAACTGTTTTTT. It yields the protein CASSPVTVDSGGNEKLFF.

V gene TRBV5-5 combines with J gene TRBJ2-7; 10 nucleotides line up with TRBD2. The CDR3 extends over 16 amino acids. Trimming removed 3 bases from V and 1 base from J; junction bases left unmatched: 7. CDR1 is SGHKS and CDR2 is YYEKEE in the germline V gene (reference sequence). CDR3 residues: CASSSLTSGPSYEQYF. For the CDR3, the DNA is TGTGCCAGCAGCTCCCTGACTAGCGGGCCTTCCTACGAGCAGTACTTC.

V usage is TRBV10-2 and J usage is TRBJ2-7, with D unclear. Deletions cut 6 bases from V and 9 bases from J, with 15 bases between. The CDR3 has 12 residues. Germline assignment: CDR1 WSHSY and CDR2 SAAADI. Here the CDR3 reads CASSNEVEVQYF. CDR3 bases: TGCGCCAGCAGCAACGAAGTAGAAGTGCAGTACTTC.